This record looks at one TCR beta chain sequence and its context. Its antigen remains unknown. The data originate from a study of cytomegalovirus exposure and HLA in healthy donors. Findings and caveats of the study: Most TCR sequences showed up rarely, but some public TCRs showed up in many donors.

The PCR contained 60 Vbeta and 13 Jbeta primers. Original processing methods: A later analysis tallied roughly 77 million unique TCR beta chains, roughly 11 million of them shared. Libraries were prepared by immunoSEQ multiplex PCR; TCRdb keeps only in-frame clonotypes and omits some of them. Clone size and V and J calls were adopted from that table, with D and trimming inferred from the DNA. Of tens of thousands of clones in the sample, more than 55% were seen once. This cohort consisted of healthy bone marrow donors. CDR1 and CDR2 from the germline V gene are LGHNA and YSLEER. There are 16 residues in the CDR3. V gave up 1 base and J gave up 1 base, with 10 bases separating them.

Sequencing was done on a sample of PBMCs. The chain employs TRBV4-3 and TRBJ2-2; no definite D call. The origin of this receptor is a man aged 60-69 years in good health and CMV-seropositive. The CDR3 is CASSQGPQMNTGELFF. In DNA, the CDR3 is TGCGCCAGCAGCCAAGGTCCCCAGATGAACACCGGGGAGCTGTTTTTT.